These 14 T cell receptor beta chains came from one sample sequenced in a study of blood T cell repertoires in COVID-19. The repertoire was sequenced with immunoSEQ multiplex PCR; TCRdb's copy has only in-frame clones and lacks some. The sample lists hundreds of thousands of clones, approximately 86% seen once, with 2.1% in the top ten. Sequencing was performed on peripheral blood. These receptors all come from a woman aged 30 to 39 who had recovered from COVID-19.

CDR3 nucleotides: TGTGCCAGTAGACCAAGTGGCCGGGGGGACACTGAAGCTTTCTTT. This gives the protein CASRPSGRGDTEAFF. This chain uses TRBV19 with TRBJ1-1; maybe TRBD1 (5 bases). CDR1 is LNHDA and CDR2 is SQIVND in the germline V gene (reference sequence). V dropped 6 bases and J dropped 3 bases, with 17 bases sitting between them. This CDR3 is built from 15 residues.

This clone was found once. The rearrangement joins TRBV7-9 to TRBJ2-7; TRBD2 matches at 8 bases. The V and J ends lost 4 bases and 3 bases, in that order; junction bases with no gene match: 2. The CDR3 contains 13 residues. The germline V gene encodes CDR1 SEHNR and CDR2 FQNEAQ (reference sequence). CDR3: CASSYLAGYEQYF. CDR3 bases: TGTGCCAGCAGCTACCTAGCGGGCTACGAGCAGTACTTC.

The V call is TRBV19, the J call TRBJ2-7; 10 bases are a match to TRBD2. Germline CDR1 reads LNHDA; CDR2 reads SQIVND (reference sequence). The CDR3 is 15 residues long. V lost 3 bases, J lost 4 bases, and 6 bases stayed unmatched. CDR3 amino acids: CASSILAGGRYEQYF. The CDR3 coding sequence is TGTGCCAGTAGTATTTTAGCGGGAGGAAGGTACGAGCAGTACTTC.

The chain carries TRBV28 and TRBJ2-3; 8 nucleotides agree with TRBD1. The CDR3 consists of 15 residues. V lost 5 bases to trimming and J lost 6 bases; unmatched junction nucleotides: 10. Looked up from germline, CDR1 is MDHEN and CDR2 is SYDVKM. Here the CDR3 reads CASSPVRRQGDTQYF. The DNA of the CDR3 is TGTGCCAGCAGTCCTGTTCGGCGACAGGGGGATACGCAGTATTTT.

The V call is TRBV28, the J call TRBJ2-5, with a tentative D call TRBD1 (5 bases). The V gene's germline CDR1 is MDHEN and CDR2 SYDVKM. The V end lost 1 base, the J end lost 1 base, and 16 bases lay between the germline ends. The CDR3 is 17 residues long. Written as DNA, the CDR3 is TGTGCCAGCAGTTTATCCCCCCGCAGGGTGAGCCAAGAGACCCAGTACTTC. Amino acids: CASSLSPRRVSQETQYF.

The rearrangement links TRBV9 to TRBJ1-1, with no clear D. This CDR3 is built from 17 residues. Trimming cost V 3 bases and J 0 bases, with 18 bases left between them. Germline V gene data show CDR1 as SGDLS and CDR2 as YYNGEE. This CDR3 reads CASSGGSGVFMNTEAFF. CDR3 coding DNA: TGTGCCAGCAGCGGTGGAAGCGGGGTGTTCATGAACACTGAAGCTTTCTTT. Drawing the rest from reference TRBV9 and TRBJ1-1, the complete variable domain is DSGVTQTPKHLITATGQRVTLRCSPRSGDLSVYWYQQSLDQGLQFLIQYYNGEERAKGNILERFSAQQFPDLHSELNLSSLELGDSALYFCASSGGSGVFMNTEAFFGQGTRLTVV.

CDR3 nucleotides: TGTGCCAGCAGTGAGGGCCCGCCAACGTATTTT. Its translation is CASSEGPPTYF. The genes are TRBV2 and TRBJ2-3; D call uncertain. From germline, CDR1 is SNHLY and CDR2 FYNNEI. V was trimmed by 3 bases and J by 14 bases, leaving 12 bases between them. This CDR3 spans 11 amino acids.

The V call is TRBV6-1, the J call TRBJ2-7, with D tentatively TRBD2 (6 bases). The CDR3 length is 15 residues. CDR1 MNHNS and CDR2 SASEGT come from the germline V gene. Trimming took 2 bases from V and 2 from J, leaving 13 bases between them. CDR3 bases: TGTGCCAGCAGTGAAAGAGCGGGTACTACCTACGAGCAGTACTTC. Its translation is CASSERAGTTYEQYF.

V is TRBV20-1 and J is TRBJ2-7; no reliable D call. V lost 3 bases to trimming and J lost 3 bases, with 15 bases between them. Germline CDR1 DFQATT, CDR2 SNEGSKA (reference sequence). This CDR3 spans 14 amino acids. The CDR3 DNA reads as TGCAGTGCTAGTTTGTCGAGAAACTACTACGAGCAGTACTTC. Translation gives CSASLSRNYYEQYF.

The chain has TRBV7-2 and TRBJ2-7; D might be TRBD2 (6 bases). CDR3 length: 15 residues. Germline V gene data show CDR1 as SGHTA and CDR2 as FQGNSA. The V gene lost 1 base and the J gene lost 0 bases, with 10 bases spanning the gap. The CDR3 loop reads CASSLEYGSSYEQYF. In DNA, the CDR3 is TGTGCCAGCAGCTTAGAATACGGGAGCTCCTACGAGCAGTACTTC.

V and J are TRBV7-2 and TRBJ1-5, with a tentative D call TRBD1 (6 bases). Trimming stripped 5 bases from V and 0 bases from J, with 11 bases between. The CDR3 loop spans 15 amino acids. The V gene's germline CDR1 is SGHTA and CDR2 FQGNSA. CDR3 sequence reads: CASSSTGYSNQPQHF. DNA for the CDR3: TGTGCCAGCAGCAGTACAGGGTATAGCAATCAGCCCCAGCATTTT. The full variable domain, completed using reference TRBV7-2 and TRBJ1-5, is GAGVSQSPSNKVTEKGKDVELRCDPISGHTALYWYRQSLGQGLEFLIYFQGNSAPDKSGLPSDRFSAERTGGSVSTLTIQRTQQEDSAVYLCASSSTGYSNQPQHFGDGTRLSIL.

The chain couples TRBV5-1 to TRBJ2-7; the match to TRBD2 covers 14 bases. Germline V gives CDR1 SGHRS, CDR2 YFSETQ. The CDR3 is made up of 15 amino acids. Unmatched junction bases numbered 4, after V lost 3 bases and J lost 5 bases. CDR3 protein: CASSWGTSGSDEQYF. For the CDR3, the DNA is TGCGCCAGCAGCTGGGGGACTAGCGGGAGTGACGAGCAGTACTTC.

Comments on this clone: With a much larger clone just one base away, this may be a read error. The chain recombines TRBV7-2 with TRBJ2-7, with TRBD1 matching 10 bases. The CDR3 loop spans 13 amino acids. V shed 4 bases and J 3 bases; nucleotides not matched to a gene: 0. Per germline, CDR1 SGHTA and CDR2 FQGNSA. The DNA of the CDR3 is TGTGCCAGCAGCTGGACAGGGGGCTACGAGCAGTACTTC. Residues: CASSWTGGYEQYF.

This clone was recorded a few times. The CDR3 reads CASRWDRDSPLHF. CDR3 in DNA: TGTGCCAGCAGATGGGACAGGGACTCACCCCTCCACTTT. This chain links TRBV12-3 or TRBV12-4 with TRBJ1-6; the match to TRBD1 covers 9 bases. The CDR3 is 13 residues long. V lost 6 bases, J lost 10 bases, and 4 bases stayed unmatched.